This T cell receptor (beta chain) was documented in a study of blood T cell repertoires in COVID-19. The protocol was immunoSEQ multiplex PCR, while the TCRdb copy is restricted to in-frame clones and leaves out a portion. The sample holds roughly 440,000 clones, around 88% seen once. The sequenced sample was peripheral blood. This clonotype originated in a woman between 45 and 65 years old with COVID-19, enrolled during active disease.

Written as DNA, the CDR3 is TGTGCCAGCAGCTTAGGTACAGGGCCAGGTGGAAACACCATATATTTT. This codes for CASSLGTGPGGNTIYF. The V and J genes are TRBV13 and TRBJ1-3, with D possibly matching TRBD1 (6 bases). Trimming cost V 0 bases and J 3 bases, with 12 bases left between them. CDR1 and CDR2 (germline): PRHDT, FYEKMQ (reference sequence). The CDR3 has 16 residues.